The present T cell receptor (beta chain) was sequenced within a study of response to subunit inactivated influenza vaccine (dated by TCRdb to about 2018). At the level of the whole study: Deep quantitative T cell receptor repertoire profiling was used in the study to track responses to a trivalent subunit inactivated influenza vaccine.

This clonotype has only a few counts. Its antigen is currently not known. No qualities accompany the bases; no much larger clone lies one base away. The library came from RT-PCR. The sample was run on an Illumina HiSeq 2500. In-frame beta chains were kept once TCRdb had trimmed the public reads at Q25 with fastp and called clones with MiXCR. Records with the same CDR3 protein are collapsed into one entry carrying the most frequent genes and DNA. The sample yields 800,000 or so distinct CDR3 sequences; 21% were counted once. The ten largest clonotypes hold 10% to 13% of the sample. General findings and caveats noted by the study authors: It was suggested by the authors that each seasonal influenza vaccination may recruit only a limited number of new T cells.

This TCR was recovered from a man aged 45-65 years who received an inactivated influenza vaccine. Donor details come from another sample of the same person, matched by shared clones. The sample was PBMCs from blood, taken 5 days after vaccination.

The CDR3 corresponds to CASTLSPRYEQYF. The DNA sequence is given as TGTGCCAGCACCCTTTCCCCGCGCTACGAGCAGTACTTC. The chain couples TRBV28 to TRBJ2-7, with no confident D gene call. Trimming removed 7 bases from V and 3 bases from J, leaving 13 bases between the germline ends. The CDR3 has 13 amino acids, counting the end cysteine and phenylalanine. This entry keeps only the CDR3 DNA: 39 bases, framed from base 1. Based on the germline V gene, the CDR1 and CDR2 sequences are MDHEN and SYDVKM.